Described below is a single TCR beta chain sequence and its context. Antigen unknown. The entry originates in a study of cytomegalovirus exposure and HLA in healthy donors. The CDR3 spans 16 residues. Trimming removed 7 bases from V and 6 bases from J; junction bases left unmatched: 15. CDR1 is SEHNR and CDR2 is FQNEAQ in the germline V gene (reference sequence). The donors were members of the validation cohort, which comprised about 120 subjects and was separate from the first cohort of 666 subjects. Profiling relied on immunoSEQ multiplex PCR, and the TCRdb table lists in-frame clones only, not all of them. The table lists 160,000 or so clones, 70% to 90% of them singletons. Overall study results and limits: A subsequent analysis found that TCR clusters from the first cohort also tended to co-occur in the approximately 130 validation repertoires, with less than 95% of cluster scores above 0. Researchers reported that a few CMV-associated chains were confirmed in vitro as CMV antigen-specific.

The chain links TRBV7-9 to TRBJ2-1; TRBD1 aligns across 7 bases. This clonotype originated in a man younger than 45 in good health and CMV-seropositive. Specimen: PBMCs. The CDR3 DNA reads as TGTGCCAGCACCCCCGTGCAGGGGGTGAGGGTCAATGAGCAGTTCTTC. This gives the protein CASTPVQGVRVNEQFF.